These 23 T cell receptor beta chains originate from one sample sequenced in a study of vaccination effects on CD4 cells after COVID-19. Some clones are missing from TCRdb's copy, which holds only in-frame ones; the method was immunoSEQ multiplex PCR. The table has 15,000 to 20,000 clones, about 76% seen once; the top ten hold 20% to 25%. Antigens for these TCRs are unknown. After expansion with viral peptide pools in the ViraFEST assay, antigen-specific CD4+ T cells were sequenced. Cultured cells yielded isolated CD4+ T cells after less than 11 days. According to PCR results, the person was infected with SARS-CoV-2 between March and December 2020. Each participant received a vaccine that was either BNT162b2 or mRNA-1273, given as two doses. This specimen consisted of CD4+ T cells from PBMCs cultured with SARS-CoV-2 spike peptides, obtained after COVID-19 vaccination. These receptors all stem from a human donor who had a prior SARS-CoV-2 infection.

This clone was counted between two and nine times. This chain joins TRBV6-6 and TRBJ2-1, with 9 bases fitting TRBD2. Germline V gives CDR1 MNHNY, CDR2 SVGAGI (reference sequence). After removal of 5 bases from V and 0 bases from J, the junction contained 14 bases not matched to a gene. The CDR3 has 19 residues. The CDR3: CASSRPRSGGTSSYNEQFF. The DNA for the CDR3 is TGTGCCAGCAGTCGCCCTAGGAGCGGGGGGACGAGCTCCTACAATGAGCAGTTCTTC.

This rearrangement joins TRBV7-8 to TRBJ1-1, with D tentatively TRBD1 (5 bases). Trimming left V 6 bases short and J 3 bases short, with 17 bases between. The length of the CDR3 is 15 residues. Germline V gives CDR1 SGHVS, CDR2 FQNEAQ. The DNA of the CDR3 is TGTGCCAGCAGTAGCCAAGACATCAGGGACACTGAAGCTTTCTTT. The encoded protein is CASSSQDIRDTEAFF.

This clone was counted only a few times. The V gene is TRBV7-9, the J gene TRBJ2-5, with 9 bases aligning to TRBD2. Germline-derived CDR1 and CDR2 are SEHNR and FQNEAQ (reference sequence). V was pared by 8 bases and J by 5 bases, with 9 bases of the junction left unmatched. There are 14 residues in the CDR3. The CDR3: CASVPGLALETQYF. The CDR3, as DNA: TGTGCCAGCGTGCCGGGACTAGCTCTGGAGACCCAGTACTTC.

A few counts support this clone. The chain combines TRBV7-2 with TRBJ1-1; D might be TRBD1 (6 bases). The V and J ends lost 1 base and 7 bases respectively, with 25 bases between them. The germline gives CDR1 SGHTA, CDR2 FQGNSA. The CDR3 extends over 18 amino acids. The CDR3 loop is CASSLEGGTSLTQVEAFF. Written as DNA, the CDR3 is TGTGCCAGCAGCTTAGAAGGGGGGACAAGCCTAACCCAGGTTGAAGCTTTCTTT.

The chain is built from TRBV4-1 and TRBJ1-1, with D hard to call. V shed 2 bases and J shed 5 bases, with 18 bases lying between them. The CDR3 extends over 16 amino acids. CDR1 and CDR2 from the germline V gene are MGHRA and YSYEKL. The CDR3 coding sequence is TGCGCCAGCAGCCAACTGTTTAAAGACCGTAGGACTGAAGCTTTCTTT. It yields the protein CASSQLFKDRRTEAFF.

The chain uses TRBV29-1 and TRBJ2-5; 11 nucleotides agree with TRBD2. Per the germline V gene, CDR1 is SQVTM and CDR2 is ANQGSEA. This CDR3 has 14 residues. J lost 5 bases, V lost 5 bases, and 7 bases had no gene match. The CDR3 nucleotides are TGCAGCGTTTCTCATAGCGGGGGGGCTGAGACCCAGTACTTC. It specifies CSVSHSGGAETQYF.

In this sample, this clone turned up once. The gene calls are TRBV27 and TRBJ1-6; D remains ambiguous. Germline V lookup: CDR1 MNHEY, CDR2 SMNVEV (reference sequence). V lost 7 bases, J lost 10 bases, and 20 bases lay in between. There are 15 residues in the CDR3. This CDR3 is CASTATGRAFSPLHF. DNA for the CDR3: TGTGCCAGCACCGCGACCGGGAGGGCTTTCTCACCCCTCCACTTT.

The chain has TRBV14 and TRBJ2-1; tentatively, D is TRBD2 (5 bases). Trimming shortened V by 0 bases and J by 1 base, and 13 bases separated the two germline ends. There are 17 residues in the CDR3. Germline V gene data show CDR1 as SGHDN and CDR2 as FVKESK. The CDR3 sequence: CASSQDLGLGSYNEQFF. The CDR3 DNA sequence: TGTGCCAGCAGCCAAGATCTAGGACTGGGGTCCTACAATGAGCAGTTCTTC.

For this clone: A junction end diverges from the germline sequence, so it may reflect a read error. J is TRBJ2-7 and V is TRBV11-1; 13 bases fit TRBD2. There are 15 residues in the CDR3. Germline V CDR1 and CDR2: SGHAT, FQDESV (reference sequence). The CDR3: CASSLGLAGEYEQYF. The CDR3 DNA reads TGTGCCAGCAGTTTAGGACTAGCGGGAGAGTACGAGCAGTACTTC.

The chain links TRBV28 to TRBJ2-5; D tentatively reads TRBD1 or TRBD2 (5 bases each). V dropped 5 bases and J dropped 5 bases, with 9 bases sitting between them. CDR1 is MDHEN, CDR2 SYDVKM, per germline. This CDR3 has 12 amino acids. The CDR3 region is CASSGGWETQYF. In DNA, the CDR3 is TGTGCCAGCAGTGGGGGATGGGAGACCCAGTACTTC.

The chain carries TRBV11-2 and TRBJ2-2; D uncertain. The CDR3 spans 14 residues. Germline CDR1 reads SGHAT; CDR2 reads FQNNGV. V shed 1 base and J shed 4 bases, with 7 bases lying between them. CDR3: CASSLADITGELFF. CDR3 in DNA: TGTGCCAGCAGCTTAGCGGATATCACCGGGGAGCTGTTTTTT.

The V and J genes are TRBV10-3 and TRBJ1-1; 10 bases map to TRBD1. The trim removed 7 bases at V and 11 bases at J, leaving 7 bases unmatched. Germline V gene lookup returns CDR1 ENHRY and CDR2 SYGVKD. The CDR3 has 12 residues. CDR3: CAIKGTGDVAFF. As DNA, the CDR3 is TGTGCCATCAAAGGGACAGGGGATGTTGCTTTCTTT.

The J gene is TRBJ1-2, the V gene TRBV13; D might be TRBD1 (6 bases). CDR1 is PRHDT and CDR2 is FYEKMQ in the germline V gene (reference sequence). The CDR3 totals 13 residues. Trimming took off 10 bases at V and 4 bases at J, with 16 bases between the two ends. CDR3 region: CANTDRSSYGYTF. The CDR3, as DNA: TGTGCCAATACGGACAGATCATCCTATGGCTACACCTTC.

This chain uses TRBV2 with TRBJ1-5; no definite D call. This CDR3 has 14 amino acids. With 2 bases removed from V and 3 bases from J, the gap between germline ends came to 8 bases. Germline CDR1 is SNHLY and CDR2 is FYNNEI. DNA of the CDR3: TGTGCCAGCAGTGAACAGGACTACAATCAGCCCCAGCATTTT. Protein sequence: CASSEQDYNQPQHF.

This clone was recorded a few times. The V call is TRBV4-1, the J call TRBJ1-2, with D possibly TRBD1 on 5 matching bases. This CDR3 spans 14 amino acids. V was cut by 7 bases and J by 2 bases, with 14 bases left in between. Germline CDR1 MGHRA, CDR2 YSYEKL. The CDR3 loop is CASTPWTSNYGYTF. For the CDR3, the DNA is TGCGCCAGCACCCCGTGGACAAGCAACTATGGCTACACCTTC.

The chain links TRBV5-4 to TRBJ1-2, with D possibly matching TRBD1 (5 bases). Deletions cut 3 bases from V and 0 bases from J, with 12 bases between. CDR1 and CDR2 (germline): SGHNT, YYREEE (reference sequence). CDR3 length: 15 residues. CDR3 DNA: TGTGCCAGCAGCTGGGGTCGACAGACTAACTATGGCTACACCTTC. Protein product: CASSWGRQTNYGYTF. The full variable domain, rest sourced from reference TRBV5-4 and TRBJ1-2, is ETGVTQSPTHLIKTRGQQVTLRCSSQSGHNTVSWYQQALGQGPQFIFQYYREEENGRGNFPPRFSGLQFPNYSSELNVNALELDDSALYLCASSWGRQTNYGYTFGSGTRLTVV.

CDR3 coding DNA: TGTGCCAGCAGTTCCCCCAGTGCAGGGGTTGTCGGGGAGCTGTTTTTT. Residues: CASSSPSAGVVGELFF. The V gene is TRBV27, the J gene TRBJ2-2; TRBD1 might be the D (6 bases). The germline CDR1 and CDR2 sequences are MNHEY and SMNVEV (reference sequence). The germline V and J ends were trimmed by 4 bases and 7 bases, with 19 bases remaining between them. This CDR3 is built from 16 residues.

V is TRBV5-1 and J is TRBJ2-3; D gene uncertain. This CDR3 is 16 amino acids long. Germline V gives CDR1 SGHRS, CDR2 YFSETQ. Trimming stripped 0 bases from V and 1 base from J, with 12 bases between. CDR3 coding DNA: TGCGCCAGCAGCTTGGGTCTTTCAGACGGCACAGATACGCAGTATTTT. Translated, it gives CASSLGLSDGTDTQYF.

Only a few counts were recorded for this clone. The chain carries TRBV5-1 and TRBJ2-3, with D possibly matching TRBD2 (6 bases). This CDR3 is 15 amino acids long. With 0 bases removed from V and 1 base from J, the gap between germline ends came to 9 bases. Germline-derived CDR1 and CDR2 are SGHRS and YFSETQ. The CDR3 DNA is TGCGCCAGCAGCTTGGGATGGGGGGGCACAGATACGCAGTATTTT. Amino acid sequence: CASSLGWGGTDTQYF.

This chain links TRBV5-6 with TRBJ1-3; D unresolved. The CDR3 consists of 16 residues. Germline assignment: CDR1 SGHDT and CDR2 YYEEEE. Trimming took 4 bases from V and 0 from J, leaving 14 bases between them. CDR3: CASSPRGEYSGNTIYF. The CDR3 DNA reads TGTGCCAGCAGCCCCCGCGGGGAATACTCTGGAAACACCATATATTTT.

The rearrangement joins TRBV9 to TRBJ2-3; D is unclear. V was shortened by 1 base and J by 6 bases, with 9 bases between the two germline ends. CDR3 length equals 13 residues. Germline V gives CDR1 SGDLS, CDR2 YYNGEE. The CDR3 loop reads CASSVSGGDTQYF. The CDR3 nucleotides read TGTGCCAGCAGCGTATCGGGTGGGGATACGCAGTATTTT.

In nucleotides, the CDR3 is TGTGCCTGCGGGACCGTCTACACTGAAGCTTTCTTT. Its translation: CACGTVYTEAFF. V and J are TRBV6-5 and TRBJ1-1; D is perhaps TRBD1 (5 bases). The V end was cut by 11 bases, the J end by 3 bases, with 13 bases between. The germline gives CDR1 MNHEY, CDR2 SVGAGI. CDR3 length: 12 residues.

This clone was observed a handful of times. V is TRBV5-4 and J is TRBJ2-7; TRBD2 aligns across 13 bases. This CDR3 is built from 17 residues. CDR1 and CDR2 from the germline V gene are SGHNT and YYREEE (reference sequence). Trimming at V came to 0 bases and at J to 3 bases, leaving 6 bases not matched to a gene. The CDR3: CASSLGGTSGVFYEQYF. The CDR3 coding sequence is TGTGCCAGCAGCTTGGGGGGGACTAGCGGGGTGTTCTACGAGCAGTACTTC.